This TCR beta chain came from a study of blood T cell repertoires in COVID-19. Study-level information: Acute and convalescent COVID-19 specimens originated in the United States, Italy and Spain. T cells, B-cell-depleted T cells, or PBMCs provided the cDNA or gDNA that served as material.

As originally analysed: Scientists estimated how many nucleated cells there were by amplifying reference gene primers. Data came from immunoSEQ multiplex PCR; TCRdb stores just in-frame clones and leaves some out. V, J and clone size were drawn from that table, and D and trimming were deduced from the DNA. In the table there are about 77,000 clones, roughly nine tenths of which are singletons. The V and J ends lost 4 bases and 5 bases, in that order; junction bases with no gene match: 4. This CDR3 is 13 amino acids long. The germline gives CDR1 MGHDK, CDR2 SYGVNS. The chain links TRBV25-1 to TRBJ2-7; 8 bases match TRBD1. What was sequenced was peripheral blood. This sequence originates from an elderly woman with active or convalescent COVID-19. CDR3 sequence: CASSAGQAHEQYF. The CDR3, as DNA: TGTGCCAGCAGTGCGGGACAGGCCCACGAGCAGTACTTC.